This TCR beta chain was documented in a study of blood T cell repertoires in COVID-19. Study-level information: COVID-19 samples collected from the United States, Italy and Spain covered acute and convalescent phases. The analysed material was cDNA or gDNA that came from T cells, B-cell-depleted T cells, or PBMCs.

V was pared by 4 bases and J by 2 bases, with 5 bases between. The CDR3 is 12 amino acids. Germline values: CDR1 SEHNR, CDR2 FQNEAQ (reference sequence). This table comes from immunoSEQ multiplex PCR, and its TCRdb copy is limited to in-frame clones, with some not included. The sample gives roughly 140,000 clones, around 90% of which show up once; 1.5% to 2% is in the top ten. The chain is built from TRBV7-9 and TRBJ2-5; D unclear. Specimen: peripheral blood. The clonotype originates from a man aged 65 to 85 with acute or convalescent COVID-19. CDR3 in amino acids: CASSSLQETQYF. Written as DNA, the CDR3 is TGTGCCAGCAGCTCCCTACAAGAGACCCAGTACTTC.